The 18 T cell receptor beta chains below come from one sample, sequenced in a study of blood T cell repertoires in COVID-19. Data came from immunoSEQ multiplex PCR; TCRdb stores just in-frame clones and leaves some out. The repertoire holds 180,000 or so clones, with approximately 90% as singletons. The specimen sequenced was peripheral blood. The receptors shown here come from a man between 18 and 35 years old with acute or convalescent COVID-19.

This chain connects TRBV6-1 to TRBJ2-7; D is undetermined. Germline V lookup: CDR1 MNHNS, CDR2 SASEGT. The CDR3 totals 14 residues. Trimming took off 2 bases at V and 3 bases at J, with 11 bases between the two ends. The chain's CDR3 is CASSELEILYEQYF. CDR3 bases: TGTGCCAGCAGTGAATTAGAGATTCTCTACGAGCAGTACTTC.

The rearrangement links TRBV6-5 to TRBJ1-1; a weak D match, TRBD1 (5 bases). CDR1 MNHEY and CDR2 SVGAGI come from the germline V gene. The ends were cut back, 2 bases at V and 8 bases at J, with 12 bases in the middle. The CDR3 has 13 amino acids. The chain's CDR3 is CASSYVAGREAFF. CDR3 in DNA: TGTGCCAGCAGTTACGTAGCAGGGCGAGAAGCTTTCTTT.

The chain joins TRBV19 to TRBJ1-5; weak D call: TRBD1 (5 bases). V was trimmed by 8 bases and J by 3 bases, leaving 14 bases between them. CDR1 and CDR2 (germline): LNHDA, SQIVND (reference sequence). The CDR3 totals 14 residues. The chain's CDR3 is CASDLGGANQPQHF. The CDR3 nucleotides are TGTGCCAGTGATCTTGGTGGGGCCAATCAGCCCCAGCATTTT. Full variable domain (remainder filled in from reference TRBV19 and TRBJ1-5): DGGITQSPKYLFRKEGQNVTLSCEQNLNHDAMYWYRQDPGQGLRLIYYSQIVNDFQKGDIAEGYSVSREKKESFPLTVTSAQKNPTAFYLCASDLGGANQPQHFGDGTRLSIL.

This clone came up many times. This chain uses TRBV5-8 with TRBJ2-7; 7 positions match TRBD1. The CDR3 totals 16 residues. With 4 bases clipped from V and 2 bases from J, the junction kept 12 bases outside the gene matches. The V gene's germline CDR1 is SGHTS and CDR2 YDEGEE. The CDR3 coding sequence is TGTGCCAGCAGCGCATACAGGGGAATCAAAACCTACGAGCAGTACTTC. This gives the protein CASSAYRGIKTYEQYF.

The J gene is TRBJ2-1, the V gene TRBV19; 7 nucleotides agree with TRBD1. This CDR3 comprises 14 residues. Germline-derived CDR1 and CDR2 are LNHDA and SQIVND (reference sequence). V lost 2 bases, J lost 7 bases, and 5 bases stayed unmatched. The chain's CDR3 is CASSITGVKNEQFF. Here the CDR3 DNA reads TGTGCCAGTAGTATAACAGGGGTGAAAAATGAGCAGTTCTTC.

The chain joins TRBV24-1 to TRBJ1-4; 7 bases match TRBD1. CDR1 and CDR2 from the germline V gene are KGHDR and SFDVKD. J was trimmed by 0 bases and V by 3 bases; bases with no gene match: 6. CDR3 length: 17 amino acids. CDR3 DNA: TGTGCCACCAGTGATATCGGACAGGCCCCAACTAATGAAAAACTGTTTTTT. Translated: CATSDIGQAPTNEKLFF.

The chain is built from TRBV29-1 and TRBJ1-5; no reliable D call. Germline V gene lookup returns CDR1 SQVTM and CDR2 ANQGSEA. The V and J ends lost 0 bases and 11 bases respectively, with 11 bases between them. This CDR3 is built from 12 residues. The CDR3 spells CSVEENSGTQHF. CDR3 in DNA: TGCAGCGTTGAAGAGAATTCCGGGACCCAGCATTTT.

V usage is TRBV11-1 and J usage is TRBJ1-2, with D maybe TRBD1 (6 bases). Germline CDR1 is SGHAT and CDR2 is FQDESV (reference sequence). V was cut by 7 bases and J by 8 bases, with 20 bases left in between. This CDR3 is 14 amino acids long. Here the CDR3 DNA reads TGTGCCAGCACCTCTCAAGAGGGGGTGTTAGGCTACACCTTC. Its translation: CASTSQEGVLGYTF.

The rearrangement links TRBV6-6 to TRBJ2-7; 8 nucleotides line up with TRBD2. V lost 5 bases and J lost 4; bases outside the gene matches: 10. The germline gives CDR1 MNHNY, CDR2 SVGAGI (reference sequence). The CDR3 runs to 15 residues. CDR3 loop: CASSRLARGYYEQYV. CDR3 nucleotide sequence: TGTGCCAGCAGTAGACTAGCGAGGGGTTATTACGAGCAGTACGTC.

This clone has a single count. V usage is TRBV5-1 and J usage is TRBJ2-1; 7 bases fit TRBD1. There are 15 residues in the CDR3. Germline CDR1 and CDR2: SGHRS and YFSETQ. The V gene end was trimmed by 2 bases and the J gene end by 4 bases; junction bases not matched to a gene: 6. The CDR3 sequence: CASSLRGGQYNEQFF. CDR3 sequence (DNA): TGCGCCAGCAGCTTAAGAGGGGGACAGTACAATGAGCAGTTCTTC.

The rearrangement uses TRBV3-1 (or the pseudogene TRBV3-2) and TRBJ1-1; tentative D call: TRBD1 (6 bases). Germline V gives CDR1 LGHDT, CDR2 YNNKEL (reference sequence). The V end was cut by 1 base, the J end by 1 base, with 13 bases between. The CDR3 is 16 residues long. CDR3 sequence reads: CASSQALGGGNTEAFF. The DNA of the CDR3 is TGTGCCAGCAGCCAAGCGCTAGGGGGTGGGAACACTGAAGCTTTCTTT.

This chain links TRBV2 with TRBJ1-5; D is perhaps TRBD1 (5 bases). Trimming cost V 1 base and J 1 base, with 11 bases left between them. Germline assignment: CDR1 SNHLY and CDR2 FYNNEI. The CDR3 is made up of 16 amino acids. CDR3 bases: TGTGCCAGCAGTGAAGTTCAGGGCCCCAGCAATCAGCCCCAGCATTTT. Residues: CASSEVQGPSNQPQHF.

The CDR3 reads CASKQGTNEKLFF. The DNA of the CDR3 is TGTGCCAGCAAACAGGGAACTAATGAAAAACTGTTTTTT. The chain uses TRBV6-5 and TRBJ1-4; possibly TRBD1 for D (6 bases). V was clipped by 7 bases and J by 1 base, with 7 bases between them. The CDR3 runs to 13 residues. Germline values: CDR1 MNHEY, CDR2 SVGAGI.

The gene calls are TRBV19 and TRBJ2-1; 12 nucleotides agree with TRBD1. CDR1 is LNHDA, CDR2 SQIVND, per germline (reference sequence). The CDR3 has 17 residues. V lost 3 bases and J lost 7; bases outside the gene matches: 10. The CDR3 DNA reads as TGTGCCAGTAGTATTGCCCTGGGACAGGGGGCAGTGAATGAGCAGTTCTTC. It translates to CASSIALGQGAVNEQFF.

The CDR3 spells CASSLTSQGTDTQYF. For the CDR3, the DNA is TGTGCCAGCAGCTTAACTAGTCAGGGAACAGATACGCAGTATTTT. The chain employs TRBV7-3 and TRBJ2-3, with D perhaps matching TRBD1 (5 bases). The germline V and J ends were trimmed by 0 bases and 3 bases, with 10 bases remaining between them. Looked up from germline, CDR1 is SGHTA and CDR2 is FQGTGA. The CDR3 covers 15 residues.

The genes are TRBV27 and TRBJ1-1; the D is unclear. V was trimmed by 5 bases and J by 5 bases, leaving 12 bases between them. Germline V gene data show CDR1 as MNHEY and CDR2 as SMNVEV (reference sequence). The CDR3 has 13 residues. The CDR3 spells CASSHSQRTEAFF. CDR3 in DNA: TGTGCCAGCAGTCACTCCCAGAGGACTGAAGCTTTCTTT.

This chain links TRBV6-1 with TRBJ1-6, with 8 bases lining up with TRBD1. The germline V gene encodes CDR1 MNHNS and CDR2 SASEGT. The junction had 5 bases not matched to a gene; V was cut back by 1 base and J by 0 bases. This CDR3 is 18 amino acids long. CDR3 nucleotides: TGTGCCAGCAGTGAAGTGGCAGGGGGCAGCTCCTATAATTCACCCCTCCACTTT. Translating gives CASSEVAGGSSYNSPLHF.

The genes are TRBV30 and TRBJ2-2; TRBD2 aligns across 9 bases. The CDR3 spans 15 residues. V was clipped by 2 bases and J by 7 bases; unmatched bases: 8. Germline assignment: CDR1 GTSNPN and CDR2 SVGIG (reference sequence). CDR3 loop: CAWSSGGGVFGELFF. The DNA of the CDR3 is TGTGCCTGGAGTTCTGGCGGGGGGGTTTTCGGGGAGCTGTTTTTT.